This T cell receptor beta chain was sequenced in a study of T cells expressing NK-cell markers. Background on the study: Each TCR beta repertoire originated in sorted T cells that were CD3+CD56+NKG2C+, CD3+CD56+NKG2C- or CD3+CD56-NKG2C+. Eight donors were sequenced, of whom seven were HCMV-seropositive, while the remaining one was HCMV-seronegative.

Points on this clonotype: Its antigen is still unknown.

TCRdb reprocessed the 5' RACE reads and stores each CDR3 protein as one record, lacking DNA. The sample totals 300,000 to 450,000 distinct CDR3 sequences. The V gene's germline CDR1 is SGHDN and CDR2 FVKESK. This CDR3 region has 15 residues. Study-wide findings and caveats: Also leading the CD3+CD56-NKG2C+ fraction in a few donors were these clonotypes. Of the CD8+ T cell pool in roughly 6 donors, roughly 1.0-8% was accounted for by dominant NKG2C+ clonotypes.

The rearrangement joins TRBV14 to TRBJ2-2; the TCRdb call, TRBD2, lacks DNA for checking. Material: blood T cells: a sorted CD56 or NKG2C T cell subset, CD4+ or CD8+ T cells, or bulk PBMC T cells (not recorded which). This TCR derives from a man aged 18-70 years in good health. This CDR3 is CASSPYRARTGELFF. Complete variable domain (other parts from reference TRBV14 and TRBJ2-2): EAGVTQFPSHSVIEKGQTVTLRCDPISGHDNLYWYRRVMGKEIKFLLHFVKESKQDESGMPNNRFLAERTGGTYSTLKVQPAELEDSGVYFCASSPYRARTGELFFGEGSRLTVL.